The source of this TCR beta chain is a study of shared clonotypes between healthy human individuals. Study-level background: CD4 naive cells filled three plates per donor, CD4 memory three, CD8 naive two and CD8 memory one.

Turning to this clone: Antigen specificity is unknown.

Notes on the study in general: Across several donors, naive CD4 shared around 5.4%, naive CD8 over 3%, memory CD4 about 2.4%, memory CD8 roughly 0.37%.

Authors' data handling: Owing to the provision of junction-only sequences devoid of quality scores by immunoSEQ, filtering differed. TCRdb's copy holds only in-frame clones and misses some; the assay was immunoSEQ multiplex PCR. V, J and clone size are those of that table, while D and trimming were read from the DNA. The table records 2.3 million or so clones, 85% to 95% of them present only once. CD45RA+ naive and CD45RA-negative memory subsets were separated from CD4+ cells. The length of the CDR3 is 14 residues. Germline assignment: CDR1 SGHNT and CDR2 YYREEE (reference sequence). Deletions cut 2 bases from V and 4 bases from J, with 10 bases between.

The sequenced sample consisted of naive CD4+ T cells from PBMCs. Subset of the sample: CD45RA+ positively selected. The V call is TRBV5-4, the J call TRBJ1-3; tentatively, D is TRBD1 (5 bases). The source is a man aged 18 to 35 in good health. Some clones in this sample may be carry-over from other donors' samples. CDR3 DNA sequence: TGTGCCAGCAGCTTTCGGCAGGGCGGAAACACCATATATTTT. It yields the protein CASSFRQGGNTIYF.